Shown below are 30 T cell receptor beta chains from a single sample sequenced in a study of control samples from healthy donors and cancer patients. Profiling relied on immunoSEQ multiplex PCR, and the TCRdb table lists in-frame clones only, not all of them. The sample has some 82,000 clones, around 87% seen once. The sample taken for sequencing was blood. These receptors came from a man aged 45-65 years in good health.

The CDR3 DNA follows: TGTGCCAGCAGCAACCCACCAGGGGGCGCCTGGACTAGCCCTTACAATGAGCAGTTCTTC. The encoded protein is CASSNPPGGAWTSPYNEQFF. The chain couples TRBV21-1 to TRBJ2-1. TRBV21-1 is a pseudogene. CDR3 length equals 20 residues.

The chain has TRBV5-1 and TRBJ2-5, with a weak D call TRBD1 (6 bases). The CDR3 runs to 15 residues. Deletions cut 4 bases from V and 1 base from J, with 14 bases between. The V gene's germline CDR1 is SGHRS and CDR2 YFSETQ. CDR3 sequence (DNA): TGCGCCAGCAGCCTCCAGGGGCGGGTCCAAGAGACCCAGTACTTC. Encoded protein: CASSLQGRVQETQYF.

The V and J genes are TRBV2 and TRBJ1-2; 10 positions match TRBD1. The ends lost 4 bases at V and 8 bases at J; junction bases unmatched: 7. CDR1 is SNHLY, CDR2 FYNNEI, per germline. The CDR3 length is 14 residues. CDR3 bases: TGTGCCAGCAGTGTGACAGGGGGCATTGTCGGCTACACCTTC. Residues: CASSVTGGIVGYTF.

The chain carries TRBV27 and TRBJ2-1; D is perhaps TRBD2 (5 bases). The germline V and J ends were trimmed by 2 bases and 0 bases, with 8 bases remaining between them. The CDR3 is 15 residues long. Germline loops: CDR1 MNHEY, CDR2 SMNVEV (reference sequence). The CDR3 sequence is CASSLGLISYNEQFF. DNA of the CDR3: TGTGCCAGCAGTTTAGGACTTATCTCCTACAATGAGCAGTTCTTC.

This chain's CDR3 is CASRGDFTDTQYF. The CDR3 region has the DNA TGTGCCAGCAGAGGGGACTTCACAGATACGCAGTATTTT. The rearrangement joins TRBV12-3 or TRBV12-4 to TRBJ2-3; D perhaps matches TRBD2 (6 bases). V was cut by 6 bases and J by 2 bases, with 9 bases left in between. The CDR3 contains 13 residues.

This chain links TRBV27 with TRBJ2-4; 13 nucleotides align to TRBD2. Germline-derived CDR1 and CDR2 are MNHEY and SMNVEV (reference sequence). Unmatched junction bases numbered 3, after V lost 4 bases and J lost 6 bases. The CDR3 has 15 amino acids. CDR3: CASSSRTSGGNIQYF. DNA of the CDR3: TGTGCCAGCAGTTCCCGGACTAGCGGGGGAAACATTCAGTACTTC.

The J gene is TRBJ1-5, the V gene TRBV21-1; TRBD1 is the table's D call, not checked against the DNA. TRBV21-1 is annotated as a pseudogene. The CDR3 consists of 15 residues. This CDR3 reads CASSAYRGRGQPQHF. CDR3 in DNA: TGTGCCAGCAGCGCATACAGGGGAAGGGGTCAGCCCCAGCATTTT.

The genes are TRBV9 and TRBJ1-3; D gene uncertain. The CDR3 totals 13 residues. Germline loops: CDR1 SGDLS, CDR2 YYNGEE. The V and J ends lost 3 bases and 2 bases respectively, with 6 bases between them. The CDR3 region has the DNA TGTGCCAGCAGCGCCCCGGCTGGAAACACCATATATTTT. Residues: CASSAPAGNTIYF.

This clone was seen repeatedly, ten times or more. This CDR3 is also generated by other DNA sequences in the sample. The CDR3 here is CASSPTPGVHEQYF. CDR3 nucleotide sequence: TGTGCCAGCAGCCCCACCCCGGGAGTCCACGAGCAGTACTTC. The chain is built from TRBV7-2 and TRBJ2-7; weak D call: TRBD2 (6 bases). The CDR3 has 14 residues. The germline V gene encodes CDR1 SGHTA and CDR2 FQGNSA. The V and J ends lost 5 bases and 5 bases respectively, with 16 bases between them.

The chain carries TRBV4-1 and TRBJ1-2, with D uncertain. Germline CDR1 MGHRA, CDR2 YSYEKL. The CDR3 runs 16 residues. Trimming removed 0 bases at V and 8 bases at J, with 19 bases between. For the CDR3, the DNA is TGCGCCAGCAGCCAAGACTCTGGATCGATTATCGGCGGCTACACCTTC. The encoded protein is CASSQDSGSIIGGYTF.

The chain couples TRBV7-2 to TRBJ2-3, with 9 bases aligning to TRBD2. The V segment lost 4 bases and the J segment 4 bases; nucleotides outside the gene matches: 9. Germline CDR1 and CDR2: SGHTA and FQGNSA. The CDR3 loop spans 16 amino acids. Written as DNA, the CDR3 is TGTGCCAGCAGCTACCCGGAGCGGGGGGTGGCAGATACGCAGTATTTT. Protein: CASSYPERGVADTQYF.

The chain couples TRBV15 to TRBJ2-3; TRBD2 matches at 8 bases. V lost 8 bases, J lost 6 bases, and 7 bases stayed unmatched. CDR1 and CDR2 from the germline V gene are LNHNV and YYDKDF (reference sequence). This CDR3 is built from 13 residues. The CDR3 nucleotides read TGTGCCACCGGAGCGGGAGTCAAGGATACGCAGTATTTT. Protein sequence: CATGAGVKDTQYF.

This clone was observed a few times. The CDR3 DNA follows: TGCGCCAGCAGCACCGACAGGGAAGAGACCCAGTACTTC. It encodes CASSTDREETQYF. This rearrangement joins TRBV4-3 to TRBJ2-5; TRBD1 agrees at 7 bases. The CDR3 sequence is 13 residues long. Trimming at V came to 5 bases and at J to 3 bases, leaving 3 bases not matched to a gene. Germline loops: CDR1 LGHNA, CDR2 YSLEER.

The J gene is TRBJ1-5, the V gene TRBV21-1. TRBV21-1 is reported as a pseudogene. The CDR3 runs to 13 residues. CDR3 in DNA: TGTGCCACCTTACGGAGGGGGAGGGGGTTCCAGCATTTT. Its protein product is CATLRRGRGFQHF.

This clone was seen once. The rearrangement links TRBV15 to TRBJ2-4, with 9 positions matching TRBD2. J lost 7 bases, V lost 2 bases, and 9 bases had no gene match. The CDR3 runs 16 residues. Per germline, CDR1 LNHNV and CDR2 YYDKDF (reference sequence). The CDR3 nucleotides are TGTGCCACCAGCAGACGTGGGACTAGCCTAGTGAACATTCAGTACTTC. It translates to CATSRRGTSLVNIQYF.

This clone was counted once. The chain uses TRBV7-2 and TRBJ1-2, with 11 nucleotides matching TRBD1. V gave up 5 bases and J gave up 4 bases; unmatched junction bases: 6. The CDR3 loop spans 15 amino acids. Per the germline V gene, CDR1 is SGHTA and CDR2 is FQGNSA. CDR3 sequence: CASSGNGQGAYGYTF. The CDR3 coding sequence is TGTGCCAGCAGCGGGAATGGACAGGGGGCCTATGGCTACACCTTC.

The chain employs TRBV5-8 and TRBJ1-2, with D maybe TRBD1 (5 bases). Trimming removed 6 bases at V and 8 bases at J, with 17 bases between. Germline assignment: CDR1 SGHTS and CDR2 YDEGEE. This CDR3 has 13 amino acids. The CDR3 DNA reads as TGTGCCAGCACCCCTGGTCGAGAGGGGGGCTACACCTTC. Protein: CASTPGREGGYTF.

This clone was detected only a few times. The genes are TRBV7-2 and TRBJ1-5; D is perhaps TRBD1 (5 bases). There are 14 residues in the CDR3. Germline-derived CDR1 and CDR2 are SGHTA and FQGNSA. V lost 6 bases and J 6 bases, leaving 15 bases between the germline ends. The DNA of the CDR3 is TGTGCCAGCAGTTCCAGGGTTAGCGGTCAGCCCCAGCATTTT. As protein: CASSSRVSGQPQHF.

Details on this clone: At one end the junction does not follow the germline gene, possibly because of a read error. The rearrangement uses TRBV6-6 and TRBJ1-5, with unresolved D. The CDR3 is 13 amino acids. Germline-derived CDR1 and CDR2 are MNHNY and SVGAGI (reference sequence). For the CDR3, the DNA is TGTGCCAGCAGTAACTCGGTGGAGCAGCCCCAGCATTTT. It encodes CASSNSVEQPQHF.

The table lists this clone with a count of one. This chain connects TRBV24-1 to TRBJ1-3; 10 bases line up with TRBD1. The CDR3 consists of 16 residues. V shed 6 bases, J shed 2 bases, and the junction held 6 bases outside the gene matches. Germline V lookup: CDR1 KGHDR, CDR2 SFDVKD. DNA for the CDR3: TGTGCCACCAGTCCCGGGACAGGGGATACTGGAAACACCATATATTTT. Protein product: CATSPGTGDTGNTIYF.

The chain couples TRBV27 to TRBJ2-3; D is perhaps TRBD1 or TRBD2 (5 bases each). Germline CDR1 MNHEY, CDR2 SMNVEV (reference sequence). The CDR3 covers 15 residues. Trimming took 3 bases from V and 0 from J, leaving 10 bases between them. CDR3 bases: TGTGCCAGCAGTTTCGGGACGGCTAGCACAGATACGCAGTATTTT. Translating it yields CASSFGTASTDTQYF.

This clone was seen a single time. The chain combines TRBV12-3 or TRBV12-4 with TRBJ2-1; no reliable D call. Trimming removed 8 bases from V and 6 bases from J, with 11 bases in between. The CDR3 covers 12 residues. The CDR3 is CASGLGGNEQFF. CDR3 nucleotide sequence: TGTGCCAGCGGTCTGGGCGGCAATGAGCAGTTCTTC.

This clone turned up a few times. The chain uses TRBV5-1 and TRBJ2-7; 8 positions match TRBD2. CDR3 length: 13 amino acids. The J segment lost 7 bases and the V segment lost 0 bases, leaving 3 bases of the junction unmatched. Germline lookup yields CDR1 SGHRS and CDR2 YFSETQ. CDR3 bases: TGCGCCAGCAGCTTGGGATCTAGCGGGGAGCAGTACGTC. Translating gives CASSLGSSGEQYV.

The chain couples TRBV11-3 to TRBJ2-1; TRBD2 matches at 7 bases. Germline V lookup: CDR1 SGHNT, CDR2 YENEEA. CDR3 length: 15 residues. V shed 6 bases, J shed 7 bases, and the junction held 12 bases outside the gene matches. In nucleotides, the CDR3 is TGTGCCAGCAGTTCTAGCGGAAAATCTTATAATGAGCAGTTCTTC. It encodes CASSSSGKSYNEQFF.

DNA of the CDR3: TGTGCCTGGAGTGTACAGGGGGGCTACACCTTC. It is translated as CAWSVQGGYTF. The chain employs TRBV30 and TRBJ1-2; 7 positions agree with TRBD1. V lost 0 bases to trimming and J lost 8 bases; unmatched junction nucleotides: 0. Germline V gene sequence: CDR1 GTSNPN, CDR2 SVGIG (reference sequence). This CDR3 is built from 11 residues.

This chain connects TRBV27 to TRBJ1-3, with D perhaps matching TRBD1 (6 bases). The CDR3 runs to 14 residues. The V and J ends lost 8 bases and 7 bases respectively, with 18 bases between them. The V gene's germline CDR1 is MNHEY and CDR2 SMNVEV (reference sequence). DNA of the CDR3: TGTGCCAGCCGCCCAACAGGGAGCAAGAACACCATATATTTT. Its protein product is CASRPTGSKNTIYF.

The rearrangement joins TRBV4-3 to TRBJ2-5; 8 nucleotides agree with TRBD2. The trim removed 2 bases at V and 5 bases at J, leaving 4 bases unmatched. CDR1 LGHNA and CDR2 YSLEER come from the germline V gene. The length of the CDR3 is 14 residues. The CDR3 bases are TGCGCCAGCAGCCAAATAGCGGGGTGGGAGACCCAGTACTTC. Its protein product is CASSQIAGWETQYF.

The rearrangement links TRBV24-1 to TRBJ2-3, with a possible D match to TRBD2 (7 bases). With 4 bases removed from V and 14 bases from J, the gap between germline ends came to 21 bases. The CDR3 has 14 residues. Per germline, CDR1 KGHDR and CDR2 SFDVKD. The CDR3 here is CATSDLGGTHEWYF. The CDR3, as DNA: TGTGCCACCAGTGACCTGGGAGGGACACATGAGTGGTATTTT.

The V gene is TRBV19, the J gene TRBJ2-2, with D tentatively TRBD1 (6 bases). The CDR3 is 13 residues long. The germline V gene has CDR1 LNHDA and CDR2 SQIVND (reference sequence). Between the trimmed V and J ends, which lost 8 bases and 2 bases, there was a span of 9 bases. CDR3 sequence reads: CASRQVNTGELFF. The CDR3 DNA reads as TGTGCCAGTCGACAGGTTAACACCGGGGAGCTGTTTTTT.

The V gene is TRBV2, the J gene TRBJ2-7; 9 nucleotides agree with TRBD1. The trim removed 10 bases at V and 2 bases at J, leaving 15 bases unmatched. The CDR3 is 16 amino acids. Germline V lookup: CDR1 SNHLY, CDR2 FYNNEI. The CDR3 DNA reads TGTGCCACCACCAAGGGGGGGACAGGGAGCGCCTACGAGCAGTACTTC. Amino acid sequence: CATTKGGTGSAYEQYF.